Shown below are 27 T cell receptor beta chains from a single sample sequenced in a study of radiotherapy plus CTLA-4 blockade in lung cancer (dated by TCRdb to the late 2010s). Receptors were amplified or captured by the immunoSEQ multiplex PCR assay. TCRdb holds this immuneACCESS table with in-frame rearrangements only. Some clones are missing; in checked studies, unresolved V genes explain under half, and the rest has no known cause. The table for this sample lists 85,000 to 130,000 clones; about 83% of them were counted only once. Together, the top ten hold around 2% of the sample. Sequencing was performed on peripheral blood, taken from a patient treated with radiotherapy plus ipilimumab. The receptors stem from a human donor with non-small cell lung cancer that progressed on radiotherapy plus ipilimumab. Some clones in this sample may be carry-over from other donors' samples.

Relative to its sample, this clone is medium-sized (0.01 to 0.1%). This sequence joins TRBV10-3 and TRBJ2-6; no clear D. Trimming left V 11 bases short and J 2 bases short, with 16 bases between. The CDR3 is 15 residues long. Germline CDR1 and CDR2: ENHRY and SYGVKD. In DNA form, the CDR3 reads TGTGCCGTTGGACCGCCGCCAGCTGGGGCCAACGTCCTGACTTTC. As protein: CAVGPPPAGANVLTF.

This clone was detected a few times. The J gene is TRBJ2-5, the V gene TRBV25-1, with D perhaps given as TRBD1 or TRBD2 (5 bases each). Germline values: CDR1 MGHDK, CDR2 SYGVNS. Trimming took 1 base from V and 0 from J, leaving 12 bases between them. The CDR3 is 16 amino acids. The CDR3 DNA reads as TGTGCCAGCAGTGAATTGGGGGAATGGTACCAAGAGACCCAGTACTTC. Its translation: CASSELGEWYQETQYF.

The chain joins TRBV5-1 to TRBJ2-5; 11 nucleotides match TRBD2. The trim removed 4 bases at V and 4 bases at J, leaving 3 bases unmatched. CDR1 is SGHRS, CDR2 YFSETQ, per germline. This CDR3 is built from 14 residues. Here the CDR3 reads CASSRGLAVETQYF. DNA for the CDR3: TGCGCCAGCAGCAGGGGACTAGCGGTAGAGACCCAGTACTTC. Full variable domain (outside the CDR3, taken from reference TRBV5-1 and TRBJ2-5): KAGVTQTPRYLIKTRGQQVTLSCSPISGHRSVSWYQQTPGQGLQFLFEYFSETQRNKGNFPGRFSGRQFSNSRSEMNVSTLELGDSALYLCASSRGLAVETQYFGPGTRLLVL.

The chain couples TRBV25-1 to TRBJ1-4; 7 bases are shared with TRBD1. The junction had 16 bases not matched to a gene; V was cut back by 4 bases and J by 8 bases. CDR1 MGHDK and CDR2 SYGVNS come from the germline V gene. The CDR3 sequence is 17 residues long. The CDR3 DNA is TGTGCCAGCAGTGCTATCGACCTCACAGGGGTTGGGGAAAAACTGTTTTTT. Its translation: CASSAIDLTGVGEKLFF.

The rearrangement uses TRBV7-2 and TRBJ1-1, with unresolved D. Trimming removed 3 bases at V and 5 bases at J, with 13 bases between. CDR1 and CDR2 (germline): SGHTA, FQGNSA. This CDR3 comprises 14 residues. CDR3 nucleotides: TGTGCCAGCAGCTTTCGAGGGTTTGGGACTGAAGCTTTCTTT. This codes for CASSFRGFGTEAFF.

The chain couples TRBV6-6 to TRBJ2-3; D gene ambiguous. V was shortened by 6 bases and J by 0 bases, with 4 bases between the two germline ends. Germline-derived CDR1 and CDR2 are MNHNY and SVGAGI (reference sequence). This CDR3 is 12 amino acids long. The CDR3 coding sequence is TGTGCCAGCAGGATCAGCACAGATACGCAGTATTTT. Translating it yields CASRISTDTQYF.

CDR3 DNA: TGTGCCAGCAGTTATCGCAGGGGAAATGAAAAACTGTTTTTT. Translated, it gives CASSYRRGNEKLFF. The chain employs TRBV6-5 and TRBJ1-4, with D tentatively TRBD1 (6 bases). The CDR3 has 14 amino acids. Trimming stripped 3 bases from V and 5 bases from J, with 10 bases between. CDR1 is MNHEY, CDR2 SVGAGI, per germline.

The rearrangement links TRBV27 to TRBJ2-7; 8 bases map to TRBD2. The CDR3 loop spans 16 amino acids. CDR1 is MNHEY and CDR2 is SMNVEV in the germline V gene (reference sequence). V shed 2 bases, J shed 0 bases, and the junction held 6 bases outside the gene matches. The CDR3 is CASSLVAGSSSYEQYF. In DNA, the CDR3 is TGTGCCAGCAGTTTAGTAGCGGGGAGTAGCTCCTACGAGCAGTACTTC.

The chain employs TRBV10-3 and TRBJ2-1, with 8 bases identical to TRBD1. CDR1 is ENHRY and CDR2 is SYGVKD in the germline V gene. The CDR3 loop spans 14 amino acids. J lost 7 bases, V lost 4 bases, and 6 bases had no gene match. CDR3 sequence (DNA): TGTGCCATCAGTGGACAGGGGTGGTTGAATGAGCAGTTCTTC. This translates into CAISGQGWLNEQFF.

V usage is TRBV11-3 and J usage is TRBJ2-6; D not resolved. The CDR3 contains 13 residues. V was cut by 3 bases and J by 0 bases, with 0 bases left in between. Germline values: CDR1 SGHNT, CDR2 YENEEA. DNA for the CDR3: TGTGCCAGCAGCTTCTCTGGGGCCAACGTCCTGACTTTC. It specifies CASSFSGANVLTF. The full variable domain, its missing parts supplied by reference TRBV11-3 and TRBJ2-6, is EAGVVQSPRYKIIEKKQPVAFWCNPISGHNTLYWYLQNLGQGPELLIRYENEEAVDDSQLPKDRFSAERLKGVDSTLKIQPAELGDSAVYLCASSFSGANVLTFGAGSRLTVL.

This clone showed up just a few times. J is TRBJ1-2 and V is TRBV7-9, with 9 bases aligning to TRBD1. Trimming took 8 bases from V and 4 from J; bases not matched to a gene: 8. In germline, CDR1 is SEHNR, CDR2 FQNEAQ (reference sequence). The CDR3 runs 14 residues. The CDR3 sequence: CASPSGTGIYGYTF. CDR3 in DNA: TGTGCCAGCCCAAGCGGGACAGGGATCTATGGCTACACCTTC.

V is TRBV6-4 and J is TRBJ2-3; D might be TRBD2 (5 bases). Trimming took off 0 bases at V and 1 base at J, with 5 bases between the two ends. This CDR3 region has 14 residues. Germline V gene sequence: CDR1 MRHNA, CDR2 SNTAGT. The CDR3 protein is CASSDSRGTDTQYF. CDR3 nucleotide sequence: TGTGCCAGCAGTGACTCGCGGGGCACAGATACGCAGTATTTT.

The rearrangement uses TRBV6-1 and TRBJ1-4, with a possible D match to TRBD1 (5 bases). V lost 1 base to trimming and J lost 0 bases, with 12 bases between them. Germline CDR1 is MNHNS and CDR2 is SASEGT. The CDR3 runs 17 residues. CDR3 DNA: TGTGCCAGCAGTGAAGGATATGGGGGGTCAACTAATGAAAAACTGTTTTTT. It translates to CASSEGYGGSTNEKLFF.

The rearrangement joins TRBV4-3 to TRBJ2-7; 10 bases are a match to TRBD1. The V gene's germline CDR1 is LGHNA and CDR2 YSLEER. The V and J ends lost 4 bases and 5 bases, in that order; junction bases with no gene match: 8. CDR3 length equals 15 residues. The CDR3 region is CASSLRTGGEDEQYF. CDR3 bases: TGCGCCAGCAGCCTTCGGACAGGGGGAGAGGACGAGCAGTACTTC.

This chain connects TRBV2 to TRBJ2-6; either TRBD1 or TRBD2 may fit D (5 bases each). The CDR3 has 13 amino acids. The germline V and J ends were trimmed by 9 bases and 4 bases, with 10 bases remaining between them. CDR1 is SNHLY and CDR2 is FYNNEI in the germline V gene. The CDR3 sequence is CARRGSGANVLTF. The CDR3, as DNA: TGTGCCAGGAGGGGTTCAGGGGCCAACGTCCTGACTTTC.

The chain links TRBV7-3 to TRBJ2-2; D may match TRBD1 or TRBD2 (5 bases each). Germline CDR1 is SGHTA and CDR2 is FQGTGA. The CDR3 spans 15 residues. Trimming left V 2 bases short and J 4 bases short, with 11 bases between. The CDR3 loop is CASSLRAGTTGELFF. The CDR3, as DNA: TGTGCCAGCAGCTTACGCGCAGGGACCACCGGGGAGCTGTTTTTT.

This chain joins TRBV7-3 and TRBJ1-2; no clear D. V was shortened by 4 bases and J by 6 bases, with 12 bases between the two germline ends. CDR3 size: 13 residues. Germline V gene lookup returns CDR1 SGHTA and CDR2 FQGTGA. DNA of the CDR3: TGTGCCAGCAGCTACGCTGATGGGGATGGCTACACCTTC. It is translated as CASSYADGDGYTF.

DNA of the CDR3: TGTGCCAGCAGCTCTACCCCCGGACACGTACTTACTAACTATGGCTACACCTTC. Protein sequence: CASSSTPGHVLTNYGYTF. The chain uses TRBV11-3 and TRBJ1-2, with TRBD1 as a possible D gene (5 bases). Germline-derived CDR1 and CDR2 are SGHNT and YENEEA. This CDR3 contains 18 residues. Trimming took off 4 bases at V and 0 bases at J, with 21 bases between the two ends. The entire variable domain, with the rest obtained from reference TRBV11-3 and TRBJ1-2, is as follows: EAGVVQSPRYKIIEKKQPVAFWCNPISGHNTLYWYLQNLGQGPELLIRYENEEAVDDSQLPKDRFSAERLKGVDSTLKIQPAELGDSAVYLCASSSTPGHVLTNYGYTFGSGTRLTVV.

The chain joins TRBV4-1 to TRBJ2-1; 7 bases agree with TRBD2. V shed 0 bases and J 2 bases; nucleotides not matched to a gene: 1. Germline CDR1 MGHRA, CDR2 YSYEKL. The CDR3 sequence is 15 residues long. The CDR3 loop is CASSQDGGAYNEQFF. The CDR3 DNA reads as TGCGCCAGCAGCCAAGATGGGGGGGCCTACAATGAGCAGTTCTTC.

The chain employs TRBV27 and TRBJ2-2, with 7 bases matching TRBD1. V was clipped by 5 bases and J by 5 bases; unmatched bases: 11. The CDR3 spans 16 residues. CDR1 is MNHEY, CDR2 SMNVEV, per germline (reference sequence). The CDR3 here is CASSPPDRRSTGELFF. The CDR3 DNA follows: TGTGCCAGCAGTCCCCCGGACAGGAGGTCGACCGGGGAGCTGTTTTTT.

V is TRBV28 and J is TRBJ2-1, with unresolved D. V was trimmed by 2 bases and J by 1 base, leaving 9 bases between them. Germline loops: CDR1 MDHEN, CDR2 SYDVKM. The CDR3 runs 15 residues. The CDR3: CASSLVPGSYNEQFF. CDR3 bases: TGTGCCAGCAGTTTAGTCCCAGGTTCCTACAATGAGCAGTTCTTC.

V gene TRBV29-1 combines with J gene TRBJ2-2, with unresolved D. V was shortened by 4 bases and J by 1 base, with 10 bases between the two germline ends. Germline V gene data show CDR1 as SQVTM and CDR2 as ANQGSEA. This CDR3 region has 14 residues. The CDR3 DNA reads TGCAGCGTTGTGGAGAAACTGAACACCGGGGAGCTGTTTTTT. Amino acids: CSVVEKLNTGELFF.

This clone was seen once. The chain's CDR3 is CASDLAPDTQYF. The CDR3 DNA reads as TGTGCCAGCGATTTAGCCCCAGATACGCAGTATTTT. The rearrangement joins TRBV2 to TRBJ2-3; D is uncertain. Germline V gene sequence: CDR1 SNHLY, CDR2 FYNNEI. CDR3 size: 12 residues. V was pared by 8 bases and J by 4 bases, with 10 bases between.

The CDR3 loop reads CASSPPTRQGDTGELFF. CDR3 sequence (DNA): TGTGCCAGCTCACCACCTACGAGACAGGGAGACACCGGGGAGCTGTTTTTT. The chain uses TRBV18 and TRBJ2-2; TRBD1 aligns across 7 bases. The V and J ends lost 0 bases and 3 bases, in that order; junction bases with no gene match: 7. Germline V lookup: CDR1 KGHSH, CDR2 LQKENI. The CDR3 is made up of 17 amino acids.

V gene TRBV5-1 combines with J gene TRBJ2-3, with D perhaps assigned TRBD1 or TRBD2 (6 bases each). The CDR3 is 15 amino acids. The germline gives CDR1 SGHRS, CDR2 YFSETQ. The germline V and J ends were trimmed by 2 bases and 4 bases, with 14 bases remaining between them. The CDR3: CASSFMGGPADTQYF. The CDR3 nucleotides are TGCGCCAGCAGCTTCATGGGGGGCCCGGCAGATACGCAGTATTTT.

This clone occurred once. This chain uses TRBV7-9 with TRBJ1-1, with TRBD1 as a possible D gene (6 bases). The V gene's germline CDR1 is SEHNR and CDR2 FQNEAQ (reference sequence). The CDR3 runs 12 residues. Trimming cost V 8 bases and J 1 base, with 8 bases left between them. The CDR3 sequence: CASGRGNTEAFF. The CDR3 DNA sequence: TGTGCCAGCGGCAGGGGGAACACTGAAGCTTTCTTT.

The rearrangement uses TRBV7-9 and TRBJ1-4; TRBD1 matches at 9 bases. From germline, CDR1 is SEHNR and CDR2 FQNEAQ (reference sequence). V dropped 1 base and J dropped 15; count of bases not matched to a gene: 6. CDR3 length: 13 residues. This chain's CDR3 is CASSLGTGDRVFF. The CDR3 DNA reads TGTGCCAGCAGCTTAGGGACAGGGGATCGGGTGTTTTTT. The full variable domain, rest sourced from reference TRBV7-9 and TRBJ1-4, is DTGVSQNPRHKITKRGQNVTFRCDPISEHNRLYWYRQTLGQGPEFLTYFQNEAQLEKSRLLSDRFSAERPKGSFSTLEIQRTEQGDSAMYLCASSLGTGDRVFFGSGTQLSVL.